This T cell receptor (beta chain) was recorded in a study of blood T cell repertoires in COVID-19. Original processing methods: Nucleated cell counts were estimated from reference gene primer amplification. Here immunoSEQ multiplex PCR was the method, and the copy in TCRdb shows in-frame clones only, minus some. The D gene and trimming were derived from the DNA, and the V and J assignments and clone size from that table. The sample has under 200,000 clones, approximately 88% seen once; the top ten hold under 15%. In assigning cohorts, the study relied on participant-reported clinical history. Input material: PBMCs or T cells enriched from blood (not recorded which). The receptor was derived from a woman in her fifties or sixties who had recovered from COVID-19.

The CDR3, as DNA: TGTGCCAGCAGGACTGAACTAGCCCTAGATACGCAGTATTTT. It translates to CASRTELALDTQYF. V is TRBV2 and J is TRBJ2-3; tentative D call: TRBD2 (6 bases). Trimming removed 6 bases from V and 5 bases from J, with 15 bases in between. The germline V gene has CDR1 SNHLY and CDR2 FYNNEI. This CDR3 is built from 14 residues.